The 4 T cell receptor beta chains below all came from one sample that was sequenced in a study of control samples from healthy donors and cancer patients. The repertoire was sequenced with immunoSEQ multiplex PCR; TCRdb's copy has only in-frame clones and lacks some. Of 60,000 or so clones listed, approximately 91% are singletons. Sample: blood. These receptors came from a middle-aged man in good health.

The chain combines TRBV19 with TRBJ1-5, with TRBD1 matching 7 bases. This CDR3 has 17 amino acids. V lost 5 bases and J lost 0; bases outside the gene matches: 10. The germline gives CDR1 LNHDA, CDR2 SQIVND (reference sequence). Written as DNA, the CDR3 is TGTGCCAGTAGTCAGTGGGACAGCCGGTATAGCAATCAGCCCCAGCATTTT. It translates to CASSQWDSRYSNQPQHF.

The chain employs TRBV28 and TRBJ2-2, with 11 positions matching TRBD2. V was pared by 3 bases and J by 4 bases, with 7 bases of the junction left unmatched. Germline V gene lookup returns CDR1 MDHEN and CDR2 SYDVKM. This CDR3 is 17 amino acids long. The CDR3 loop reads CASSFLGLAETTGELFF. CDR3 sequence (DNA): TGTGCCAGCAGTTTCCTGGGACTAGCGGAAACCACCGGGGAGCTGTTTTTT.

V gene TRBV3-1 (or the pseudogene TRBV3-2) combines with J gene TRBJ2-2; 9 bases fit TRBD1. The CDR3 is 14 residues long. CDR1 is LGHDT, CDR2 YNNKEL, per germline (reference sequence). The ends lost 1 base at V and 6 bases at J; junction bases unmatched: 0. The CDR3 here is CASSQGQGAGELFF. The CDR3 DNA sequence: TGTGCCAGCAGCCAAGGACAGGGGGCCGGGGAGCTGTTTTTT.

The chain recombines TRBV28 with TRBJ1-2, with D perhaps TRBD1 (6 bases). V lost 6 bases to trimming and J lost 7 bases, with 15 bases between them. The V gene's germline CDR1 is MDHEN and CDR2 SYDVKM. CDR3 size: 13 residues. The DNA for the CDR3 is TGTGCCAGCAGCCTACAGGGACGAGTTGGCTACACCTTC. As protein: CASSLQGRVGYTF.